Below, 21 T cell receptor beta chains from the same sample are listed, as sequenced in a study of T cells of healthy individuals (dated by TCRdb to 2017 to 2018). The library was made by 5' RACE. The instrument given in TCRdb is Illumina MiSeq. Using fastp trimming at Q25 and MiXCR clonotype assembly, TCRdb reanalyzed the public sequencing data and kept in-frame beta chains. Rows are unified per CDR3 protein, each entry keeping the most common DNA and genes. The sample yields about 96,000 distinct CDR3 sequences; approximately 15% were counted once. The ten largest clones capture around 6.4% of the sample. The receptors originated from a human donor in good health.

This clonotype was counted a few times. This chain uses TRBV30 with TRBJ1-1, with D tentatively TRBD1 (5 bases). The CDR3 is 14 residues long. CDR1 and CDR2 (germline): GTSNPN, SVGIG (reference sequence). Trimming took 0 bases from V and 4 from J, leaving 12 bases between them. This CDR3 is CAWSVQMGRTEAFF. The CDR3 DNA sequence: TGTGCCTGGAGTGTACAAATGGGACGCACTGAAGCTTTCTTT.

Here the CDR3 reads CASSLDWVRPPGSPLHF. As DNA, the CDR3 is TGTGCCAGCAGCTTAGATTGGGTCAGGCCTCCGGGTTCACCCCTCCACTTT. The J gene is TRBJ1-6, the V gene TRBV11-2; D gene uncertain. Germline CDR1 SGHAT, CDR2 FQNNGV. Trimming pared 0 bases from V and 9 bases from J, leaving 18 bases between. CDR3 length: 17 residues.

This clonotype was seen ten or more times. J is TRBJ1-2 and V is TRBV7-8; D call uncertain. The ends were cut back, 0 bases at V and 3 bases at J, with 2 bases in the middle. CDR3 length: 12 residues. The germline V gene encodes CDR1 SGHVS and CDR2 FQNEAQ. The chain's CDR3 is CASSLADYGYTF. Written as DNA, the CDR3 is TGTGCCAGCAGCTTAGCTGACTATGGCTACACCTTC.

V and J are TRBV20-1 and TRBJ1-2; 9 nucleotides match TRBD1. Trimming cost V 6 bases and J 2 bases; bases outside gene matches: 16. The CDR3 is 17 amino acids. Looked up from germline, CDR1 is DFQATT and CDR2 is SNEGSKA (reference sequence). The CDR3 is CSASWDRARPANYGYTF. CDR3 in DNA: TGCAGTGCATCGTGGGACAGGGCTCGCCCAGCGAACTATGGCTACACCTTC.

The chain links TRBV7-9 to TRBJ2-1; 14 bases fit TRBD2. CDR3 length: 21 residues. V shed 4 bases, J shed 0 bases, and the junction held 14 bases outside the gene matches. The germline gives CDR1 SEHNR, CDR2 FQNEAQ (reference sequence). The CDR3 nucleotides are TGTGCCAGCAGCTACGCCGGGACTAGCGGGAGTACTAAGCCCTCCTACAATGAGCAGTTCTTC. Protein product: CASSYAGTSGSTKPSYNEQFF.

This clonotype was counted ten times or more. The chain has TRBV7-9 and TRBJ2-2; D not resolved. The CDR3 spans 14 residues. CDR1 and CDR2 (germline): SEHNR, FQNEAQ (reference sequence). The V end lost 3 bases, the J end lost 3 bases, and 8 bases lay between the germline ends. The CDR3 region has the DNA TGTGCCAGCAGCTTTAACCGGGACACCGGGGAGCTGTTTTTT. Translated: CASSFNRDTGELFF.

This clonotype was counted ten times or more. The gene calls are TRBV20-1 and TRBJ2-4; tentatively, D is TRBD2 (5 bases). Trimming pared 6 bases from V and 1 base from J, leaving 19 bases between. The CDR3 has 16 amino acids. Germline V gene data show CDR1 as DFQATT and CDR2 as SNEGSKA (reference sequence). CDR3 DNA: TGCAGTGCCCGAGAGGGAAGCGAGAGGGCCAAAAACATTCAGTACTTC. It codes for CSAREGSERAKNIQYF.

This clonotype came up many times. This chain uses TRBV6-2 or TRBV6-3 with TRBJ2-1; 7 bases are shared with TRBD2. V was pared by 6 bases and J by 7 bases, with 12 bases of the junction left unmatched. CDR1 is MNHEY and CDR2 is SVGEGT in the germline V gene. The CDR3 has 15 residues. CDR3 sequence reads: CASSPRGVATNEQFF. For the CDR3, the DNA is TGTGCCAGCAGCCCTCGGGGGGTTGCTACAAATGAGCAGTTCTTC.

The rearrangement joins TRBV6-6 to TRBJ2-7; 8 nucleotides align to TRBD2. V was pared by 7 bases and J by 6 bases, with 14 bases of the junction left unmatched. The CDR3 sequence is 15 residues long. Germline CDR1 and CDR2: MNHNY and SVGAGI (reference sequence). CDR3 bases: TGTGCCAGCACCAACCGGGGGGGGGCCTGGGGCGAGCAGTACTTC. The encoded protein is CASTNRGGAWGEQYF.

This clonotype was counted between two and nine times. The CDR3 DNA follows: TGTGCCATCAGCCGGGACACCCGCTACGAGCAGTACTTC. As protein: CAISRDTRYEQYF. V gene TRBV10-3 combines with J gene TRBJ2-7; tentative D call: TRBD1 (6 bases). The V and J ends lost 6 bases and 3 bases respectively, with 12 bases between them. This CDR3 spans 13 amino acids. Per the germline V gene, CDR1 is ENHRY and CDR2 is SYGVKD.

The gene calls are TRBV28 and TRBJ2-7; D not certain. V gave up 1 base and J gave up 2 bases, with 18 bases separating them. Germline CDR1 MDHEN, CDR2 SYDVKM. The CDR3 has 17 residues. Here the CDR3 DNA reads TGTGCCAGCAGTTTATTCCCACCACCTAGGACGGCCTACGAGCAGTACTTC. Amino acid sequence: CASSLFPPPRTAYEQYF.

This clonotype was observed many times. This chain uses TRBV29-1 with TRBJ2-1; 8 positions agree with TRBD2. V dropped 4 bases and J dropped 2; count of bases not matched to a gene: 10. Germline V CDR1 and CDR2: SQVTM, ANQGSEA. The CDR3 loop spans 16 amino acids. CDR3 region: CSVGPRWREAYNEQFF. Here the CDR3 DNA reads TGCAGCGTTGGCCCTAGGTGGCGGGAGGCCTACAATGAGCAGTTCTTC.

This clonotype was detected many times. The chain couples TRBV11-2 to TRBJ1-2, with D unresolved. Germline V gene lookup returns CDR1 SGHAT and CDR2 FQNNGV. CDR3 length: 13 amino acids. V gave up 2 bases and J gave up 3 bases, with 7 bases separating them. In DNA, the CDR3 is TGTGCCAGCAGCTTATTAACAGACTATGGCTACACCTTC. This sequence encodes CASSLLTDYGYTF.

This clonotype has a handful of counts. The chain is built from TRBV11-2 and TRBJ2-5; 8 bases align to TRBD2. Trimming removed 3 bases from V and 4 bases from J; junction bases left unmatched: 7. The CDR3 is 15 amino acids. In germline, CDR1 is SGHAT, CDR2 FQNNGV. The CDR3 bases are TGTGCCAGCAGCTTTGCAGCGGGAGTGGGAGAGACCCAGTACTTC. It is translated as CASSFAAGVGETQYF.

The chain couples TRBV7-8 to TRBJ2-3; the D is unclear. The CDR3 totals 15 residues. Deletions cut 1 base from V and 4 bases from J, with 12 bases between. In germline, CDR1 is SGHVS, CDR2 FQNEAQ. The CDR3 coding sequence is TGTGCCAGCAGCTTAGTGGCCCAGGCGGCAGATACGCAGTATTTT. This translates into CASSLVAQAADTQYF.

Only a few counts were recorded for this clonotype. Here the CDR3 reads CASSFQTGNYGYTF. The CDR3 DNA reads TGTGCCAGCAGTTTCCAGACAGGAAACTATGGCTACACCTTC. The genes are TRBV12-3 or TRBV12-4 and TRBJ1-2; possibly TRBD1 for D (6 bases). This CDR3 region has 14 residues. Trimming stripped 3 bases from V and 2 bases from J, with 10 bases between.

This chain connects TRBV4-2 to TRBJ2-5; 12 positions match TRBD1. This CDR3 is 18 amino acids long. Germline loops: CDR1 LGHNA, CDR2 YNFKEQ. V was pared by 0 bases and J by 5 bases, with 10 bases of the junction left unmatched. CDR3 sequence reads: CASSQDTSGTGGGETQYF. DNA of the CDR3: TGTGCCAGCAGCCAAGATACGTCCGGGACAGGGGGCGGCGAGACCCAGTACTTC.

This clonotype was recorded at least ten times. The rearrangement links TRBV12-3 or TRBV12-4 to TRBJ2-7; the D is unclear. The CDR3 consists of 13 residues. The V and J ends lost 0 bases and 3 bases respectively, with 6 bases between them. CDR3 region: CASSLAGNYEQYF. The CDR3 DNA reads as TGTGCCAGCAGTTTAGCTGGAAACTACGAGCAGTACTTC.

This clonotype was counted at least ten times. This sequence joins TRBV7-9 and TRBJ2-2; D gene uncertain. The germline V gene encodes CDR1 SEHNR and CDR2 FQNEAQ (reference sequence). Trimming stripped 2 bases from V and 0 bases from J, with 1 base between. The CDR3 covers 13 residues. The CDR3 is CASSLPNTGELFF. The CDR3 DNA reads TGTGCCAGCAGCTTACCGAACACCGGGGAGCTGTTTTTT.

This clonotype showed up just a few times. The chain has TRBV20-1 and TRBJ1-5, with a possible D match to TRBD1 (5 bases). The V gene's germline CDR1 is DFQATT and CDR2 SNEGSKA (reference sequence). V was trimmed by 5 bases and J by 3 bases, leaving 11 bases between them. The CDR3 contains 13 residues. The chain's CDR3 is CSAQAGLNQPQHF. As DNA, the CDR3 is TGCAGTGCTCAGGCGGGGCTCAATCAGCCCCAGCATTTT.

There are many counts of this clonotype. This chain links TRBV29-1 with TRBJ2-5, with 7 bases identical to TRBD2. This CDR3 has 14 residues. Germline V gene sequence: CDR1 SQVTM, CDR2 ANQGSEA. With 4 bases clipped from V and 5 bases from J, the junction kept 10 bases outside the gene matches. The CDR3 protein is CSVARLAGRETQYF. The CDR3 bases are TGCAGCGTTGCTCGACTAGCAGGGAGGGAGACCCAGTACTTC.